The 27 T cell receptor beta chains below come from one sample, sequenced in a study of regulatory T cells in long-lasting Graves disease. Time point meaning: persistent/refractory GD, antithyroid drugs over 5 years with positive TRAb. The TCR library was prepared using RNA isolated from PBMCs. Assembly of TCR beta libraries relied on iRepertoire HTBI primers together with Arm-PCR of CDR3 regions. TCRdb independently ran MiXCR on the multiplex PCR reads; one entry per CDR3 protein. The data show roughly 470,000 distinct CDR3 sequences, with about a fifth seen just once and 7.8% held by the top ten. The sequencing here drew on peripheral blood mononuclear cells (PBMCs), taken when the disease was refractory, from a patient treated with antithyroid drugs. These receptors were obtained from a female donor with Graves disease.

A few counts support this clonotype. This chain joins TRBV29-1 and TRBJ2-5, with D uncertain. The germline gives CDR1 SQVTM, CDR2 ANQGSEA. The CDR3 totals 11 residues. Trimming left V 5 bases short and J 4 bases short, with 8 bases between. The CDR3 sequence is CSVTYGETQYF. Written as DNA, the CDR3 is TGCAGCGTTACATACGGAGAGACCCAGTACTTC.

The table lists this clonotype with a few counts. This sequence joins TRBV10-3 and TRBJ2-5; 12 nucleotides match TRBD2. This CDR3 is built from 14 residues. The V and J ends lost 10 bases and 5 bases, in that order; junction bases with no gene match: 8. Per the germline V gene, CDR1 is ENHRY and CDR2 is SYGVKD. CDR3 amino acids: CATQRLAGVETQYF. CDR3 sequence (DNA): TGTGCCACCCAAAGACTAGCGGGAGTGGAGACCCAGTACTTC.

For this clonotype: A single base separates this from a much larger clone, so it may be a read error. The chain joins TRBV30 to TRBJ2-7; tentative D call: TRBD2 (6 bases). The CDR3 runs to 12 residues. V was clipped by 0 bases and J by 5 bases, with 8 bases between them. CDR1 and CDR2 from the germline V gene are GTSNPN and SVGIG (reference sequence). The CDR3, as DNA: TGTGCCTGGAGTGTATGGAGGGACGAGCAGTACTTC. This encodes CAWSVWRDEQYF.

The chain links TRBV7-2 to TRBJ2-5; 10 bases map to TRBD2. Germline loops: CDR1 SGHTA, CDR2 FQGNSA. This CDR3 is built from 18 residues. Losses at the gene ends were 1 base for V and 3 bases for J; bases not matched to a gene: 11. CDR3 DNA sequence: TGTGCCAGCAGCTTAGAGGGTAGCGGGAGGCCGGGCGAAGAGACCCAGTACTTC. Protein sequence: CASSLEGSGRPGEETQYF.

V is TRBV9 and J is TRBJ1-1; weak D call: TRBD1 (5 bases). The germline CDR1 and CDR2 sequences are SGDLS and YYNGEE. The CDR3 sequence is 14 residues long. V was cut by 3 bases and J by 5 bases, with 14 bases left in between. The CDR3 region is CASSAYEGRTEAFF. In nucleotides, the CDR3 is TGTGCCAGCAGCGCCTATGAGGGACGGACTGAAGCTTTCTTT.

This clonotype was recorded a few times. CDR3 DNA sequence: TGTGCCAGCAGCTCCCCGCTAGCGGGACTAAGGGAGCAGTACTTC. Residues: CASSSPLAGLREQYF. The chain has TRBV7-2 and TRBJ2-7, with 9 bases lining up with TRBD2. The CDR3 covers 15 residues. CDR1 is SGHTA and CDR2 is FQGNSA in the germline V gene. The V segment lost 4 bases and the J segment 7 bases; nucleotides outside the gene matches: 11.

This clonotype was detected once. One base away lies a much larger clone, so this may be a sequencing read error. The conserved phenylalanine or tryptophan is not found at the CDR3 terminus, so this likely reflects a read error. This chain uses TRBV12-3 or TRBV12-4 with TRBJ1-1, with D possibly being TRBD1 (6 bases). V was trimmed by 6 bases and J by 7 bases, leaving 15 bases between them. The CDR3 spans 13 residues. In DNA, the CDR3 is TGTGCCAGCAGCCTTCCGGGACACCTTGAAGCTTTCCTT. Residues: CASSLPGHLEAFL.

The chain combines TRBV19 with TRBJ1-5; TRBD1 matches at 7 bases. Germline trimming cut 5 bases from V and 5 bases from J; bases unmatched to any gene: 6. The CDR3 is made up of 14 amino acids. Germline CDR1 and CDR2: LNHDA and SQIVND (reference sequence). The CDR3 DNA follows: TGTGCCAGTAGTCCCCGACAGGGCTATCAGCCCCAGCATTTT. This translates into CASSPRQGYQPQHF.

A note on this clonotype: A single base separates this from a much larger clone, so it may be a read error. The chain couples TRBV27 to TRBJ1-6; possible D gene TRBD1, 5 bases. The germline V gene has CDR1 MNHEY and CDR2 SMNVEV (reference sequence). The CDR3 length is 14 residues. CDR3 in DNA: TGTGCCAGCAGTATCGGGGGGTTCAATTCACTCCTCCACTTT. It codes for CASSIGGFNSLLHF.

The chain joins TRBV7-9 to TRBJ2-1, with 10 bases fitting TRBD1. J lost 4 bases, V lost 3 bases, and 3 bases had no gene match. Per germline, CDR1 SEHNR and CDR2 FQNEAQ (reference sequence). This CDR3 has 15 amino acids. The CDR3 loop reads CASSLGQGRYNEQFF. The CDR3 bases are TGTGCCAGCAGCTTGGGACAGGGGCGTTACAATGAGCAGTTCTTC. Full variable domain (outside the CDR3, taken from reference TRBV7-9 and TRBJ2-1): DTGVSQNPRHKITKRGQNVTFRCDPISEHNRLYWYRQTLGQGPEFLTYFQNEAQLEKSRLLSDRFSAERPKGSFSTLEIQRTEQGDSAMYLCASSLGQGRYNEQFFGPGTRLTVL.

There are a few counts of this clonotype. The chain recombines TRBV20-1 with TRBJ2-5; tentative D call: TRBD2 (6 bases). This CDR3 spans 14 amino acids. Germline assignment: CDR1 DFQATT and CDR2 SNEGSKA (reference sequence). Trimming took 1 base from V and 1 from J, leaving 10 bases between them. CDR3 region: CSARVSGVQETQYF. The CDR3 nucleotides read TGCAGTGCTAGAGTTAGCGGCGTCCAAGAGACCCAGTACTTC.

The V and J genes are TRBV19 and TRBJ1-5; D is possibly TRBD1 (5 bases). This CDR3 is 15 amino acids long. Trimming shortened V by 3 bases and J by 1 base, and 10 bases separated the two germline ends. Germline V lookup: CDR1 LNHDA, CDR2 SQIVND (reference sequence). In DNA, the CDR3 is TGTGCCAGTAGTATGGGGGTCTACAGCAATCAGCCCCAGCATTTT. Amino acid sequence: CASSMGVYSNQPQHF.

The rearrangement uses TRBV10-3 and TRBJ2-3; 12 bases match TRBD2. Germline trimming cut 3 bases from V and 5 bases from J; bases unmatched to any gene: 6. Germline V CDR1 and CDR2: ENHRY, SYGVKD. The CDR3 length is 16 residues. CDR3 sequence: CAISDYLAGGQDTQYF. The CDR3 nucleotides read TGTGCCATCAGTGATTATCTAGCGGGAGGGCAAGATACGCAGTATTTT.

Remarks on this clonotype: A read error may explain this, as a much larger clone is one base away. J is TRBJ1-6 and V is TRBV12-3 or TRBV12-4; D remains ambiguous. Trimming took 7 bases from V and 4 from J, leaving 14 bases between them. The CDR3 extends over 15 amino acids. CDR3 region: CASNFGGPYNSPLHF. The CDR3 bases are TGTGCCAGCAATTTCGGTGGTCCTTATAATTCACCCCTCCACTTT.

This clonotype was seen more than once but under ten times. A much larger clonotype is one base distant, so this may be a read error. The rearrangement links TRBV2 to TRBJ2-7; no definite D call. V lost 3 bases and J lost 3, with 3 bases in between. This CDR3 is 11 amino acids long. CDR1 is SNHLY, CDR2 FYNNEI, per germline. The chain's CDR3 is CASSDDYEQYF. The CDR3 DNA sequence: TGTGCCAGCAGTGACGACTACGAGCAGTACTTC.

The CDR3 region is CASSWGLVQDYGYTF. The DNA for the CDR3 is TGCGCCAGCAGCTGGGGTCTCGTGCAGGACTATGGCTACACCTTC. This chain joins TRBV5-1 and TRBJ1-2, with D unresolved. CDR3 size: 15 residues. V shed 3 bases and J shed 3 bases, with 15 bases lying between them. Germline CDR1 is SGHRS and CDR2 is YFSETQ.

This clonotype has ten or more counts. The V and J genes are TRBV20-1 and TRBJ1-5; no firm D call. V was pared by 3 bases and J by 4 bases, with 10 bases between. The CDR3 length is 13 residues. Looked up from germline, CDR1 is DFQATT and CDR2 is SNEGSKA (reference sequence). The CDR3 is CSASEPINQPQHF. The DNA for the CDR3 is TGCAGTGCTAGCGAGCCTATTAATCAGCCCCAGCATTTT.

This clonotype appeared many times. V gene TRBV27 combines with J gene TRBJ2-6, with D hard to call. V was cut by 7 bases and J by 4 bases, with 11 bases left in between. The CDR3 is made up of 14 amino acids. Germline lookup yields CDR1 MNHEY and CDR2 SMNVEV (reference sequence). CDR3 nucleotides: TGTGCCAGCAAAAGCCATACCGGGGCCAACGTCCTGACTTTC. Its protein product is CASKSHTGANVLTF. Together with reference TRBV27 and TRBJ2-6, the CDR3 gives the full variable domain: EAQVTQNPRYLITVTGKKLTVTCSQNMNHEYMSWYRQDPGLGLRQIYYSMNVEVTDKGDVPEGYKVSRKEKRNFPLILESPSPNQTSLYFCASKSHTGANVLTFGAGSRLTVL.

In its sample, this clonotype was seen a few times. The chain carries TRBV30 and TRBJ1-6, with D possibly matching TRBD1 (6 bases). Germline assignment: CDR1 GTSNPN and CDR2 SVGIG (reference sequence). V dropped 8 bases and J dropped 7 bases, with 21 bases sitting between them. The length of the CDR3 is 15 residues. In DNA form, the CDR3 reads TGTGCCGGTCGCCCTCCCGGCCAGGGGAATTCACCCCTCCACTTT. Protein product: CAGRPPGQGNSPLHF.

This sequence joins TRBV7-9 and TRBJ1-1, with 8 bases matching TRBD1. Germline V lookup: CDR1 SEHNR, CDR2 FQNEAQ (reference sequence). CDR3 size: 14 residues. J gave up 5 bases and V 8 bases, and 10 bases lay outside the gene matches. As DNA, the CDR3 is TGTGCCAGCGGCTCAAGACAGGGGAGGACTGAAGCTTTCTTT. Translated, it gives CASGSRQGRTEAFF.

This clonotype turned up a few times. The DNA of the CDR3 is TGTGCCAGCAGGGCCGGGACAGGGACCACGACCCTCTCTGGAAACACCATATATTTT. The encoded protein is CASRAGTGTTTLSGNTIYF. This chain uses TRBV6-1 with TRBJ1-3; 9 bases are a match to TRBD1. The CDR3 has 19 residues. V was pared by 6 bases and J by 0 bases, with 15 bases of the junction left unmatched. Germline CDR1 MNHNS, CDR2 SASEGT.

This clonotype was counted at least ten times. CDR3 region: CASQGHRETQYF. In DNA form, the CDR3 reads TGTGCCAGTCAGGGGCATCGAGAGACCCAGTACTTC. The genes are TRBV11-2 and TRBJ2-5; D might be TRBD1 (6 bases). This CDR3 spans 12 amino acids. With 9 bases removed from V and 4 bases from J, the gap between germline ends came to 12 bases. CDR1 is SGHAT and CDR2 is FQNNGV in the germline V gene. The variable domain in full, with the rest retrieved from reference TRBV11-2 and TRBJ2-5, is EAGVAQSPRYKIIEKRQSVAFWCNPISGHATLYWYQQILGQGPKLLIQFQNNGVVDDSQLPKDRFSAERLKGVDSTLKIQPAKLEDSAVYLCASQGHRETQYFGPGTRLLVL.

This chain uses TRBV5-5 with TRBJ1-1; TRBD1 matches 9 bases. CDR3 size: 16 residues. The junction had 11 bases not matched to a gene; V was cut back by 4 bases and J by 4 bases. Germline CDR1 is SGHKS and CDR2 is YYEKEE (reference sequence). CDR3 in DNA: TGTGCCAGCAGCACGGGGACAGGGAGCCGAATCACTGAAGCTTTCTTT. Translated: CASSTGTGSRITEAFF.

This clonotype occurred many times. This chain connects TRBV20-1 to TRBJ2-5; 8 nucleotides agree with TRBD1. The CDR3 totals 15 residues. Germline trimming cut 1 base from V and 2 bases from J; bases unmatched to any gene: 6. From germline, CDR1 is DFQATT and CDR2 SNEGSKA (reference sequence). The CDR3 here is CSARGTGFGQETQYF. The DNA for the CDR3 is TGCAGTGCTAGAGGGACAGGGTTTGGGCAAGAGACCCAGTACTTC.

A word on this clonotype: Given a much more abundant clone one base away, this may be a read error. The V and J genes are TRBV5-1 and TRBJ1-6; TRBD1 aligns across 8 bases. The CDR3 consists of 16 residues. Per germline, CDR1 SGHRS and CDR2 YFSETQ. The DNA for the CDR3 is TGCGCCAGCAGCTTGTCAGGGGGCGCCTATGATTCACCCCTCCACTTT. Its translation: CASSLSGGAYDSPLHF.

This clonotype showed up many times. This rearrangement joins TRBV2 to TRBJ1-5; D remains ambiguous. This CDR3 region has 13 residues. The ends were cut back, 6 bases at V and 3 bases at J, with 9 bases in the middle. CDR1 and CDR2 from the germline V gene are SNHLY and FYNNEI. The CDR3 sequence is CASSSPPNQPQHF. As DNA, the CDR3 is TGTGCCAGCAGCTCCCCCCCCAATCAGCCCCAGCATTTT.

This clonotype was seen more than once but under ten times. The chain employs TRBV20-1 and TRBJ1-1; perhaps TRBD1 as D (5 bases). The CDR3 spans 13 residues. V lost 5 bases, J lost 3 bases, and 13 bases lay in between. The germline gives CDR1 DFQATT, CDR2 SNEGSKA (reference sequence). The CDR3 here is CSARRDRYTEAFF. CDR3 in DNA: TGCAGTGCTCGGAGGGACCGGTACACTGAAGCTTTCTTT.